These T cell receptor beta chains were read from a single sample in a study of T cell clonotyping in hematopoietic cell transplantation. Assay: immunoSEQ multiplex PCR; the TCRdb copy retains only in-frame clones and omits some. The sample lists around 27,000 clones, roughly 70% occurring once. The sequencing here drew on peripheral blood mononuclear cells, taken before stem cell transplant. The receptor set was obtained from a man aged 45-65 years with myelodysplastic syndrome. Some clones in this sample may be carry-over from other donors' samples. The CDR3 runs from the conserved cysteine through the conserved F or W. D genes are given only for firm matches. Expanded clones get a size class; other rows say once, few or many, or leave the size out.

J,size,V,D,DNA,CDR3
TRBJ2-2,NA,TRBV5-1,NA,TGCGCCAGCAGTCGCACCGGGCCCGAAAACGGGGAGCTGTTTTTT,CASSRTGPENGELFF
TRBJ2-5,NA,TRBV30,NA,TGTGCCTGGAGTCTGCGGTTCCAAGAGACCCAGTACTTC,CAWSLRFQETQYF
TRBJ2-5,NA,TRBV5-1,NA,TGCGCCAGCAGCTTGAACCCAGGGATGCAAGAGACCCAGTACTTC,CASSLNPGMQETQYF
TRBJ2-2,NA,TRBV29-1,TRBD1,TGCAGCGCCCTACGGACAGGGAGCGGGGAGCTGTTTTTT,CSALRTGSGELFF
TRBJ2-7,NA,TRBV6-5,TRBD2,TGTGCCAGCAGTTTAACAGCGGGAGGGCTCCACGAGCAGTACTTC,CASSLTAGGLHEQYF
TRBJ2-5,few,TRBV7-2,TRBD2,TGTGCCAGCAGCAGACTAGCGGGGGGGAGTGAAGAGACCCAGTACTTC,CASSRLAGGSEETQYF
TRBJ2-7,NA,TRBV6-5,NA,TGTGCCAGCAGTTACGGAGGTACCTACGAGCAGTACTTC,CASSYGGTYEQYF
TRBJ1-2,NA,TRBV29-1,NA,TGCAGCGTTGTGGGGGAGAATGGCTACACCTTC,CSVVGENGYTF
TRBJ1-1,NA,TRBV5-1,NA,TGCGCCAGCAAGGGAAACATGAACACTGAAGCTTTCTTT,CASKGNMNTEAFF
TRBJ2-7,NA,TRBV5-1,NA,TGCGCCAGCAGCTTGGTAGGACAGAACTACGAGCAGTACTTC,CASSLVGQNYEQYF
TRBJ1-2,few,TRBV1,NA,TGCACCAGCAGCCAGCCCTTCCCGGGGGAGGCGGGCTACACCTTC,CTSSQPFPGEAGYTF
TRBJ1-5,once,TRBV29-1,NA,TGCAGCGCTGGATCGTGGGGTCAGCCCCAGCATTTT,CSAGSWGQPQHF
TRBJ1-5,NA,TRBV28,NA,TGTGCCAGCAGTTCCCGCCCCGTTAATCAGCCCCAGCATTTT,CASSSRPVNQPQHF
TRBJ2-1,NA,TRBV7-8,TRBD2,TGTGCCAGCAGCTTAGGTTGGTTTAGCGGGGGGGCCAAGAATGAGCAGTTCTTC,CASSLGWFSGGAKNEQFF